The following is a T cell receptor beta chain sequence with its context. The antigen is undetermined. The treatment is: approximately nine-day PBMC culture with coronavirus spike peptide pools or control peptides (ViraFEST assay). The data are from a study of vaccination and CD4 T cells after COVID-19. Germline CDR1 SNHLY, CDR2 FYNNEI. The V and J ends lost 4 bases and 4 bases respectively, with 11 bases between them. The CDR3 totals 14 residues. The Oncomine TCR Beta short-read assay sequenced DNA from cultured CD4+ T cells. TCRdb recomputed calls from the PCR reads with MiXCR, one row per CDR3 protein. The data contain roughly 8,200 distinct CDR3 sequences, 40% to 55% of them singletons.

Specimen: CD4+ T cells from blood, cultured in vitro. This receptor was identified in a human donor who had recovered from COVID-19. The rearrangement uses TRBV2 and TRBJ2-1; D remains unclear. The CDR3 loop is CASSGGPRYNEQFF. The CDR3 DNA reads as TGTGCCAGCAGTGGGGGTCCTCGTTACAATGAGCAGTTCTTC.